The clone carrying this T cell receptor beta chain has only one observation. The data belong to a study of cytomegalovirus exposure and HLA in healthy donors. Germline V gene data show CDR1 as SEHNR and CDR2 as FQNEAQ (reference sequence). The CDR3 length is 13 residues. Deletions cut 10 bases from V and 6 bases from J, with 16 bases between. 60 Vbeta and 13 Jbeta primers were used in PCR. Data came from immunoSEQ multiplex PCR; TCRdb stores just in-frame clones and leaves some out. The repertoire includes approximately 94,000 clones, more than 75% of them detected once, and less than 6% sits in the top ten.

The sample taken for sequencing was PBMCs. The J gene is TRBJ2-1, the V gene TRBV7-9, with D possibly being TRBD1 (6 bases). The clonotype comes from a man between 25 and 39 years old in good health and CMV-seropositive. The CDR3: CATLRRGGNEQFF. In DNA, the CDR3 is TGTGCCACCCTCCGGAGAGGGGGCAATGAGCAGTTCTTC.